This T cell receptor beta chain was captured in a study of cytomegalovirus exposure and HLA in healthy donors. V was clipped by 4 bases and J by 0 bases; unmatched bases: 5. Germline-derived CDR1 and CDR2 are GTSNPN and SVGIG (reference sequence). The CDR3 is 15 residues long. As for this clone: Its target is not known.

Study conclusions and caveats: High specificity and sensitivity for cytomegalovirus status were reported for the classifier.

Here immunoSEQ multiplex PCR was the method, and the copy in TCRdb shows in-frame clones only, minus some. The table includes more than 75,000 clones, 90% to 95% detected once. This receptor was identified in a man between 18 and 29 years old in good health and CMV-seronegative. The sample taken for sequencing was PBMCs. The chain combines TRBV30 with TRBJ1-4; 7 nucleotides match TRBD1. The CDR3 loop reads CAWTGTEPTNEKLFF. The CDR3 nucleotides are TGTGCCTGGACCGGGACAGAGCCAACTAATGAAAAACTGTTTTTT. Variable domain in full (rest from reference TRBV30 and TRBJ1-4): SQTIHQWPATLVQPVGSPLSLECTVEGTSNPNLYWYRQAAGRGLQLLFYSVGIGQISSEVPQNLSASRPQDRQFILSSKKLLLSDSGFYLCAWTGTEPTNEKLFFGSGTQLSVL.